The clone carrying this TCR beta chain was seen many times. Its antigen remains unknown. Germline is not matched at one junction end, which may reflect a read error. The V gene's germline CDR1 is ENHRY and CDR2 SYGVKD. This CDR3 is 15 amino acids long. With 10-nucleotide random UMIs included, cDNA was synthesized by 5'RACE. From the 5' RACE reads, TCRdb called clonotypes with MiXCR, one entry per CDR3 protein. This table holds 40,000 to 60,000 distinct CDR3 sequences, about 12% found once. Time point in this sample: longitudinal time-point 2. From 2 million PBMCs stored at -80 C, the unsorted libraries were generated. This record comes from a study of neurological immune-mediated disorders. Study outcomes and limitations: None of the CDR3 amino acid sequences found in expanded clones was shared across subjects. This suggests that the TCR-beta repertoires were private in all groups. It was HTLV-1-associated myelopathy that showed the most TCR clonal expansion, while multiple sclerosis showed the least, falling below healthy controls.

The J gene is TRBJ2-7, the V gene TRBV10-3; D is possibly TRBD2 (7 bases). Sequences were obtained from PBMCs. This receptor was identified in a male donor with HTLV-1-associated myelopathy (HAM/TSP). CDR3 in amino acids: CAISGGGHRGLIPLF. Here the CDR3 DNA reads TGTGCCATCAGTGGGGGGGGACACCGCGGCCTGATCCCCCTCTTC.